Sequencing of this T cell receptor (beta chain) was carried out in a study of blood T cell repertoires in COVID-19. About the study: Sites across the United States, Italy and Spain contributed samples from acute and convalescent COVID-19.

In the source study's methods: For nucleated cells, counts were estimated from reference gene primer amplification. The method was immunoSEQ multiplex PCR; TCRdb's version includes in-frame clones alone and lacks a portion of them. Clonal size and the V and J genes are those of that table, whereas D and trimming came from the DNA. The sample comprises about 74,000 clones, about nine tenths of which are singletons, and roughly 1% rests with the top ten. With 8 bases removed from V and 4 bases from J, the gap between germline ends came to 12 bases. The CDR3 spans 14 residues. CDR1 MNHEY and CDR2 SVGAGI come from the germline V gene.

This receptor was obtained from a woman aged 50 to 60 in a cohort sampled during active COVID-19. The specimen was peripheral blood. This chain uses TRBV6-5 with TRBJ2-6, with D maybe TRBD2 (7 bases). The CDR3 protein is CASRGAAGANVLTF. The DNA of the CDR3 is TGTGCCAGCCGGGGGGCGGCAGGGGCCAACGTCCTGACTTTC.